This T cell receptor (beta chain) was observed in a study of identical twins. Whole-study results and caveats: Models predicted too little out-of-frame TCR alpha sharing in monozygotic twins. Zero-insertion analyses were open to partial confounding by invariant MAIT and iNKT cells.

Healthy Caucasians alone served as donors. This clonotype has a handful of counts. Its antigen is currently unknown. From the 5' RACE reads, TCRdb called clonotypes with MiXCR, one entry per CDR3 protein. The table includes fewer than 500,000 distinct CDR3 sequences, 13% to 15% detected once. The CDR3 runs 18 residues. Trimming stripped 3 bases from V and 1 base from J, with 19 bases between. Germline V gives CDR1 MDHEN, CDR2 SYDVKM. In addition, the sample was reused for a study of yellow fever vaccine responses in identical twins.

The origin of this receptor is a young woman in good health. Sequenced: CD4+ T cells sorted from blood. The chain uses TRBV28 and TRBJ2-4, with D tentatively TRBD1 (5 bases). CDR3 protein: CASSFGQGTDSAKNIQYF. The CDR3 DNA sequence: TGTGCCAGCAGTTTCGGTCAGGGAACCGATTCGGCCAAAAACATTCAGTACTTC.